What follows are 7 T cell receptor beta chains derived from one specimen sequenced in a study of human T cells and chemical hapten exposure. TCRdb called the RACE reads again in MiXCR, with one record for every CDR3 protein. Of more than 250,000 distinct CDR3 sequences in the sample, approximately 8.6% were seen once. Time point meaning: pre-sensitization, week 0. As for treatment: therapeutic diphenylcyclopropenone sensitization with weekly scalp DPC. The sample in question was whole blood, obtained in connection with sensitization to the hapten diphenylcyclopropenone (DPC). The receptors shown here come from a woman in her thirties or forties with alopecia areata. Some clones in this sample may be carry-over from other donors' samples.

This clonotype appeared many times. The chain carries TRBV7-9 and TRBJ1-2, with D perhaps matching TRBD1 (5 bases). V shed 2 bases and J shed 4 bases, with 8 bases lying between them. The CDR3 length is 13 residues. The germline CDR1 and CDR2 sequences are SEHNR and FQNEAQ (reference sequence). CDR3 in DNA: TGTGCCAGCAGCTTACAGGGACCCTATGGCTACACCTTC. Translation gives CASSLQGPYGYTF.

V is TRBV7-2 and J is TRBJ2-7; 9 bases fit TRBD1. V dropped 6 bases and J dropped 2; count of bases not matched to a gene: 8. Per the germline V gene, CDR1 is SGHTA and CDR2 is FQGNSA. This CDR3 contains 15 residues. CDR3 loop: CASSLVGQGAYEQYF. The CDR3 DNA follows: TGTGCCAGCAGTTTGGTGGGACAGGGAGCCTACGAGCAGTACTTC.

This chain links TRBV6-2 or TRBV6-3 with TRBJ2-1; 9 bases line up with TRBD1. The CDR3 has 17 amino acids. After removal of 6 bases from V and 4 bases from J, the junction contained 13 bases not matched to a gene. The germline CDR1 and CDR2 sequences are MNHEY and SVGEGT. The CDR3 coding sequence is TGTGCCAGCAGAAATAACCCGGACAGGGGAGGGTACAATGAGCAGTTCTTC. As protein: CASRNNPDRGGYNEQFF.

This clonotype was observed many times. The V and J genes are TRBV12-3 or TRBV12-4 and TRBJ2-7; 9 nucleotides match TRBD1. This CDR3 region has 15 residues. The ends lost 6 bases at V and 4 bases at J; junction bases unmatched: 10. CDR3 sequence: CASSRTGVLKYEQYF. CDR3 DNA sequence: TGTGCCAGCAGCAGGACAGGGGTTCTTAAGTACGAGCAGTACTTC.

The CDR3 nucleotides read TGTGCCAGCAGCTTAGCCACCGCTAACAATGAGCAGTTCTTC. Translating it yields CASSLATANNEQFF. V gene TRBV7-2 combines with J gene TRBJ2-1, with D unresolved. Germline V lookup: CDR1 SGHTA, CDR2 FQGNSA. V was shortened by 0 bases and J by 5 bases, with 8 bases between the two germline ends. The CDR3 sequence is 14 residues long.

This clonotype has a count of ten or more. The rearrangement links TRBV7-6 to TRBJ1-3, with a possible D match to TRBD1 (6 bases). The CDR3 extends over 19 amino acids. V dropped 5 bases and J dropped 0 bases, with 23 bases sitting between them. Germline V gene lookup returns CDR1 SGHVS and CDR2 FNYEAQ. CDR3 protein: CASSAQIPAGTFSGNTIYF. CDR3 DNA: TGTGCCAGCAGCGCCCAGATACCGGCGGGGACATTCTCTGGAAACACCATATATTTT. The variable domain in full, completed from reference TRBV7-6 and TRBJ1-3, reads GAGVSQSPRYKVTKRGQDVALRCDPISGHVSLYWYRQALGQGPEFLTYFNYEAQQDKSGLPNDRFSAERPEGSISTLTIQRTEQRDSAMYRCASSAQIPAGTFSGNTIYFGEGSWLTVV.

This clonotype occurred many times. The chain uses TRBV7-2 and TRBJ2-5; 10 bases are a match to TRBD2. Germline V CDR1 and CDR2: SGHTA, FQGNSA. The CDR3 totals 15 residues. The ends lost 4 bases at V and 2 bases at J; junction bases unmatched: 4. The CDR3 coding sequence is TGTGCCAGCAGCTCAGCGGGAGGGACACAAGAGACCCAGTACTTC. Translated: CASSSAGGTQETQYF.